This T cell receptor beta chain was captured in a study of blood T cell repertoires in COVID-19. As for the study in general: Researchers got acute and convalescent COVID-19 samples from the United States, Italy and Spain. T cells, B-cell-depleted T cells, or PBMCs provided the cDNA or gDNA that served as material.

In germline, CDR1 is LNHDA, CDR2 SQIVND (reference sequence). The V gene end was trimmed by 3 bases and the J gene end by 8 bases; junction bases not matched to a gene: 10. There are 15 residues in the CDR3. Original processing methods: Amplifying reference gene primers gave estimates of nucleated cell counts. Assay used: immunoSEQ multiplex PCR; TCRdb lists only in-frame clones, some missing. That table gives V, J and clone size, and the DNA gave D and trimming. The table records under 250,000 clones, around 86% of them present only once. The receptor's source is a man under 40 who had recovered from COVID-19. This chain links TRBV19 with TRBJ2-1; TRBD2 matches 7 bases. Sequences were obtained from peripheral blood. CDR3 in amino acids: CASSMLWGTIHEQFF. CDR3 DNA: TGTGCCAGTAGTATGTTGTGGGGGACTATCCATGAGCAGTTCTTC.